A single sample is the source of the 25 T cell receptor beta chains below, sequenced in a study of CD8 T cells in Susac syndrome. RNA in amounts of about 0.5 to 1 ug was reverse transcribed with random hexamers. From the immunoSEQ multiplex PCR reads, TCRdb called clonotypes with MiXCR, one entry per CDR3 protein. The table has about 180,000 distinct CDR3 sequences, 85% to 95% seen once. Sequencing input: CD8+ T cells from PBMCs. The source is a human donor with multiple sclerosis.

The chain employs TRBV7-2 and TRBJ2-1; 13 bases map to TRBD2. J was trimmed by 2 bases and V by 1 base; bases with no gene match: 2. The V gene's germline CDR1 is SGHTA and CDR2 FQGNSA. The CDR3 loop spans 17 amino acids. For the CDR3, the DNA is TGTGCCAGCAGCTTAGAGGGGACTAGCGGGGCCTACAATGAGCAGTTCTTC. This encodes CASSLEGTSGAYNEQFF. Looking up the rest from reference TRBV7-2 and TRBJ2-1 gives the full variable domain: GAGVSQSPSNKVTEKGKDVELRCDPISGHTALYWYRQSLGQGLEFLIYFQGNSAPDKSGLPSDRFSAERTGGSVSTLTIQRTQQEDSAVYLCASSLEGTSGAYNEQFFGPGTRLTVL.

The V gene is TRBV27, the J gene TRBJ2-6; possibly TRBD1 or TRBD2 for D (5 bases each). Germline values: CDR1 MNHEY, CDR2 SMNVEV (reference sequence). This CDR3 contains 18 residues. Trimming left V 6 bases short and J 0 bases short, with 18 bases between. CDR3 sequence (DNA): TGTGCCAGCAGCCTCGTCCCGGGACGACTCTCTGGGGCCAACGTCCTGACTTTC. This codes for CASSLVPGRLSGANVLTF.

The chain couples TRBV5-4 to TRBJ1-1; D is unclear. Germline assignment: CDR1 SGHNT and CDR2 YYREEE (reference sequence). This CDR3 has 15 amino acids. Trimming removed 3 bases at V and 4 bases at J, with 16 bases between. The CDR3 protein is CASSSPWADSTEAFF. Written as DNA, the CDR3 is TGTGCCAGCAGCTCCCCCTGGGCAGATAGCACTGAAGCTTTCTTT.

In nucleotides, the CDR3 is TGTGCCAGCAGTTACTCGGTCAGGCGGAGGCCAAAAGAGACCCAGTACTTC. It codes for CASSYSVRRRPKETQYF. The chain has TRBV6-5 and TRBJ2-5; a weak D match, TRBD2 (5 bases). This CDR3 has 17 amino acids. Germline values: CDR1 MNHEY, CDR2 SVGAGI. V was trimmed by 0 bases and J by 3 bases, leaving 17 bases between them.

This clonotype was picked up one time. The chain joins TRBV28 to TRBJ2-5; weak D call: TRBD2 (7 bases). The CDR3 runs to 15 residues. From germline, CDR1 is MDHEN and CDR2 SYDVKM. The V and J ends lost 5 bases and 1 base respectively, with 14 bases between them. CDR3 residues: CASSLRGAIQETQYF. In DNA form, the CDR3 reads TGTGCCAGCAGTCTCCGGGGGGCCATCCAAGAGACCCAGTACTTC. The whole variable domain, filled in from reference TRBV28 and TRBJ2-5, reads DVKVTQSSRYLVKRTGEKVFLECVQDMDHENMFWYRQDPGLGLRLIYFSYDVKMKEKGDIPEGYSVSREKKERFSLILESASTNQTSMYLCASSLRGAIQETQYFGPGTRLLVL.

The V gene is TRBV29-1, the J gene TRBJ1-3; D gene ambiguous. The CDR3 length is 15 residues. V shed 4 bases and J shed 3 bases, with 16 bases lying between them. From germline, CDR1 is SQVTM and CDR2 ANQGSEA. CDR3 residues: CSVAGPEAGGNTIYF. The CDR3 bases are TGCAGCGTTGCCGGTCCGGAAGCGGGTGGAAACACCATATATTTT.

The V gene is TRBV12-5, the J gene TRBJ2-2; D not resolved. This CDR3 contains 12 residues. Looked up from germline, CDR1 is LGHNT and CDR2 is FRNRAP. Trimming stripped 8 bases from V and 4 bases from J, with 8 bases between. This CDR3 is CASRSRTGELFF. The CDR3 DNA reads as TGTGCTAGTCGGTCACGCACCGGGGAGCTGTTTTTT.

The CDR3 nucleotides are TGCAGTGCTAGTGGAATGGTGTTCGGACAGCTTTATGGCTACACCTTC. This gives the protein CSASGMVFGQLYGYTF. The chain links TRBV20-1 to TRBJ1-2, with D possibly matching TRBD1 (6 bases). This CDR3 has 16 residues. Trimming took off 3 bases at V and 5 bases at J, with 22 bases between the two ends. Germline V gene data show CDR1 as DFQATT and CDR2 as SNEGSKA (reference sequence).

The chain has TRBV20-1 and TRBJ2-7, with a tentative D call TRBD2 (7 bases). Trimming left V 0 bases short and J 3 bases short, with 12 bases between. Germline V gives CDR1 DFQATT, CDR2 SNEGSKA (reference sequence). CDR3 length: 14 amino acids. CDR3 nucleotides: TGCAGTGCTAGAGATCGGGGGGCCAACTACGAGCAGTACTTC. It translates to CSARDRGANYEQYF.

The chain has TRBV4-1 and TRBJ2-2; D could derive from TRBD1 or TRBD2 (6 bases each). The CDR3 has 19 amino acids. CDR1 and CDR2 (germline): MGHRA, YSYEKL. V was trimmed by 0 bases and J by 7 bases, leaving 24 bases between them. The CDR3 DNA is TGCGCCAGCAGCCAAGATCAAGCAATAAGGGGGGCGCAGGGCGGGGAGCTGTTTTTT. Translated, it gives CASSQDQAIRGAQGGELFF.

The chain joins TRBV2 to TRBJ2-5; 9 nucleotides line up with TRBD1. Germline CDR1 is SNHLY and CDR2 is FYNNEI. Losses at the gene ends were 4 bases for V and 0 bases for J; bases not matched to a gene: 9. CDR3 length: 17 residues. The CDR3 DNA follows: TGTGCCAGCAGTGGACGGGACAGGGATGTTGACCAAGAGACCCAGTACTTC. Translated: CASSGRDRDVDQETQYF.

The sample holds a few counts of this clonotype. This sequence joins TRBV11-2 and TRBJ2-5, with D perhaps matching TRBD2 (6 bases). The V gene lost 3 bases and the J gene lost 0 bases, with 11 bases spanning the gap. The CDR3 spans 15 residues. Germline V lookup: CDR1 SGHAT, CDR2 FQNNGV. The CDR3 nucleotides read TGTGCCAGCAGCTTTTCCCGGGGGAACCAAGAGACCCAGTACTTC. Translation gives CASSFSRGNQETQYF. Full variable domain (outside the CDR3, taken from reference TRBV11-2 and TRBJ2-5): EAGVAQSPRYKIIEKRQSVAFWCNPISGHATLYWYQQILGQGPKLLIQFQNNGVVDDSQLPKDRFSAERLKGVDSTLKIQPAKLEDSAVYLCASSFSRGNQETQYFGPGTRLLVL.

The genes are TRBV12-3 or TRBV12-4 and TRBJ2-1; D possibly corresponds to TRBD2 (6 bases). The CDR3 is made up of 11 amino acids. The V end lost 7 bases, the J end lost 12 bases, and 13 bases lay between the germline ends. CDR3 DNA: TGTGCCAGCACGTACGCGGGGTCGCAGTTCTTC. Translation gives CASTYAGSQFF.

The genes are TRBV7-9 and TRBJ2-5, with D perhaps TRBD2 (6 bases). Germline CDR1 SEHNR, CDR2 FQNEAQ (reference sequence). CDR3 length: 12 residues. V dropped 8 bases and J dropped 5 bases, with 12 bases sitting between them. CDR3 in DNA: TGTGCCAGCCGCGGGGAGTTCGAGACCCAGTACTTC. Translation: CASRGEFETQYF.

This rearrangement joins TRBV27 to TRBJ2-1; D tentatively reads TRBD1 or TRBD2 (6 bases each). Germline assignment: CDR1 MNHEY and CDR2 SMNVEV (reference sequence). The CDR3 totals 15 residues. Trimming shortened V by 5 bases and J by 7 bases, and 18 bases separated the two germline ends. CDR3 loop: CASSRGAISRNEQFF. CDR3 nucleotide sequence: TGTGCCAGCAGTAGGGGGGCCATTTCCAGGAATGAGCAGTTCTTC.

The rearrangement joins TRBV20-1 to TRBJ2-7, with TRBD1 matching over 7 bases. The ends lost 3 bases at V and 3 bases at J; junction bases unmatched: 5. This CDR3 region has 13 residues. Germline V gene data show CDR1 as DFQATT and CDR2 as SNEGSKA (reference sequence). This chain's CDR3 is CSASPRQGYEQYF. The CDR3 DNA reads as TGCAGTGCTAGCCCGAGACAGGGCTACGAGCAGTACTTC.

J is TRBJ2-1 and V is TRBV29-1; D perhaps matches TRBD1 (7 bases). V shed 6 bases and J shed 6 bases, with 21 bases lying between them. CDR3 length equals 15 residues. Germline V gives CDR1 SQVTM, CDR2 ANQGSEA. CDR3 DNA: TGCAGCGTCCCCATGGGGGGACAGAGCCTCAATGAGCAGTTCTTC. This translates into CSVPMGGQSLNEQFF.

The chain employs TRBV7-6 and TRBJ1-1; D uncertain. This CDR3 is 15 amino acids long. Between the trimmed V and J ends, which lost 1 base and 0 bases, there was a span of 9 bases. Germline assignment: CDR1 SGHVS and CDR2 FNYEAQ. The CDR3 bases are TGTGCCAGCAGCTTAGGTGCTAGCATGAACACTGAAGCTTTCTTT. Residues: CASSLGASMNTEAFF. Drawing the rest from reference TRBV7-6 and TRBJ1-1, the complete variable domain is GAGVSQSPRYKVTKRGQDVALRCDPISGHVSLYWYRQALGQGPEFLTYFNYEAQQDKSGLPNDRFSAERPEGSISTLTIQRTEQRDSAMYRCASSLGASMNTEAFFGQGTRLTVV.

The chain recombines TRBV3-1 with TRBJ2-7; D remains unclear. This CDR3 contains 16 residues. Deletions cut 0 bases from V and 3 bases from J, with 15 bases between. Germline CDR1 and CDR2: LGHDT and YNNKEL (reference sequence). CDR3 loop: CASSQDRVAVGYEQYF. The CDR3 bases are TGTGCCAGCAGCCAAGATCGGGTGGCGGTGGGCTACGAGCAGTACTTC.

This chain joins TRBV6-1 and TRBJ1-4, with D possibly TRBD1 on 6 matching bases. This CDR3 comprises 14 residues. Germline V lookup: CDR1 MNHNS, CDR2 SASEGT. Trimming removed 6 bases from V and 12 bases from J, with 20 bases in between. This chain's CDR3 is CASSLGDRSRELFF. The CDR3 nucleotides are TGTGCCAGCAGCCTAGGAGACAGGTCACGGGAACTGTTTTTT.

The chain has TRBV27 and TRBJ2-7; D tentatively fits TRBD1 or TRBD2 (5 bases each). Germline CDR1 MNHEY, CDR2 SMNVEV (reference sequence). This CDR3 contains 15 residues. Trimming shortened V by 7 bases and J by 4 bases, and 20 bases separated the two germline ends. DNA of the CDR3: TGTGCCAGCACTCCCCAAGGGACCCTACCTTACGAGCAGTACTTC. Its translation: CASTPQGTLPYEQYF.

This chain links TRBV29-1 with TRBJ2-7; D is unresolved. The V and J ends lost 4 bases and 0 bases respectively, with 10 bases between them. The CDR3 contains 13 residues. Germline V lookup: CDR1 SQVTM, CDR2 ANQGSEA. CDR3: CSVGSLSSYEQYF. The CDR3 bases are TGCAGCGTTGGTTCACTCAGCTCCTACGAGCAGTACTTC.

The V and J genes are TRBV29-1 and TRBJ2-1; 7 bases align to TRBD2. CDR1 SQVTM and CDR2 ANQGSEA come from the germline V gene. The CDR3 contains 13 residues. The V and J ends lost 5 bases and 15 bases, in that order; junction bases with no gene match: 16. Written as DNA, the CDR3 is TGCAGCGTTCCACCCGTATCAGGCGGGGAGGGGTTCTTC. Its translation: CSVPPVSGGEGFF.

CDR3 sequence: CASSYSSRTPYEQYF. The CDR3 DNA is TGTGCCAGCAGTTACTCGTCCAGGACACCCTACGAGCAGTACTTC. This sequence joins TRBV6-5 and TRBJ2-7; the D gene is possibly TRBD1 (5 bases). CDR3 size: 15 residues. Germline CDR1 is MNHEY and CDR2 is SVGAGI. The ends were cut back, 0 bases at V and 2 bases at J, with 11 bases in the middle.

This sequence joins TRBV7-9 and TRBJ2-7; 10 bases agree with TRBD1. This CDR3 has 16 amino acids. V dropped 4 bases and J dropped 6; count of bases not matched to a gene: 12. From germline, CDR1 is SEHNR and CDR2 FQNEAQ (reference sequence). This CDR3 is CASSSYKGQGYREQYF. CDR3 sequence (DNA): TGTGCCAGCAGCTCGTATAAGGGACAGGGGTATCGCGAGCAGTACTTC.